The 31 T cell receptor beta chains given below trace back to one sample, sequenced in a study of cytomegalovirus exposure and HLA in healthy donors. A multiplex PCR was run with 60 Vbeta primers and 13 Jbeta primers. The protocol was immunoSEQ multiplex PCR, while the TCRdb copy is restricted to in-frame clones and leaves out a portion. This table has about 160,000 clones, 75% to 85% appearing once. The sequencing sample was made of PBMCs. Receptors originate from a woman aged 18-29 years in good health and CMV-seronegative.

The chain links TRBV6-5 to TRBJ2-7; 8 positions match TRBD1. V gave up 5 bases and J gave up 5 bases; unmatched junction bases: 11. The CDR3 runs to 15 residues. Germline V lookup: CDR1 MNHEY, CDR2 SVGAGI. CDR3 nucleotide sequence: TGTGCCAGCAGTGTCTTACAGGGGGTCGTCGACGAGCAGTACTTC. Amino acid sequence: CASSVLQGVVDEQYF.

The rearrangement joins TRBV5-1 to TRBJ1-1; TRBD1 aligns across 9 bases. In germline, CDR1 is SGHRS, CDR2 YFSETQ. CDR3 length: 15 residues. After removal of 2 bases from V and 4 bases from J, the junction contained 6 bases not matched to a gene. The CDR3 protein is CASSFGQGFGTEAFF. DNA of the CDR3: TGCGCCAGCAGCTTTGGACAGGGGTTCGGCACTGAAGCTTTCTTT.

There are a few counts of this clone. The chain carries TRBV9 and TRBJ1-1; the D gene is possibly TRBD1 (6 bases). This CDR3 contains 13 residues. CDR1 and CDR2 (germline): SGDLS, YYNGEE. V shed 4 bases and J shed 6 bases, with 13 bases lying between them. In DNA form, the CDR3 reads TGTGCCAGCAGCCCCTACAGGGACCCTGAAGCTTTCTTT. It codes for CASSPYRDPEAFF.

The gene calls are TRBV6-1 and TRBJ1-1; D may be TRBD1 (5 bases). Between the trimmed V and J ends, which lost 0 bases and 0 bases, there was a span of 8 bases. From germline, CDR1 is MNHNS and CDR2 SASEGT. The CDR3 is made up of 15 amino acids. CDR3 amino acids: CASSEAPGMNTEAFF. CDR3 DNA sequence: TGTGCCAGCAGTGAAGCCCCAGGGATGAACACTGAAGCTTTCTTT.

The chain's CDR3 is CASSSIYRGTGANVLTF. The CDR3 nucleotides read TGTGCCAGCAGTTCCATTTACAGGGGAACTGGGGCCAACGTCCTGACTTTC. The rearrangement links TRBV27 to TRBJ2-6; TRBD1 aligns across 7 bases. Unmatched junction bases numbered 8, after V lost 4 bases and J lost 2 bases. The CDR3 has 17 residues. The germline CDR1 and CDR2 sequences are MNHEY and SMNVEV (reference sequence).

The chain uses TRBV6-6 and TRBJ1-5, with D unresolved. This CDR3 spans 15 amino acids. Germline V CDR1 and CDR2: MNHNY, SVGAGI (reference sequence). Trimming took off 6 bases at V and 0 bases at J, with 12 bases between the two ends. The CDR3 sequence is CASSRGADSNQPQHF. The CDR3 DNA reads TGTGCCAGCAGCCGCGGTGCAGATAGCAATCAGCCCCAGCATTTT.

The chain joins TRBV4-2 to TRBJ1-2; the D is unclear. Per the germline V gene, CDR1 is LGHNA and CDR2 is YNFKEQ. With 0 bases removed from V and 4 bases from J, the gap between germline ends came to 18 bases. CDR3 length: 17 residues. CDR3 nucleotide sequence: TGTGCCAGCAGCCAAGATTGGCGAGTTGAGGGAGGCTATGGCTACACCTTC. It specifies CASSQDWRVEGGYGYTF.

The CDR3 sequence is CASRVAGTGQSTNEKLFF. CDR3 nucleotides: TGTGCCAGCAGGGTTGCCGGGACAGGACAATCAACTAATGAAAAACTGTTTTTT. The chain is built from TRBV28 and TRBJ1-4; 8 positions agree with TRBD1. Trimming at V came to 6 bases and at J to 0 bases, leaving 12 bases not matched to a gene. Germline lookup yields CDR1 MDHEN and CDR2 SYDVKM. This CDR3 has 18 amino acids.

The chain carries TRBV18 and TRBJ2-3, with 7 positions matching TRBD2. Germline V gene lookup returns CDR1 KGHSH and CDR2 LQKENI. The CDR3 consists of 17 residues. Losses at the gene ends were 1 base for V and 5 bases for J; bases not matched to a gene: 12. CDR3 amino acids: CASSPLDWRESGDTQYF. CDR3 DNA: TGTGCCAGCTCACCACTTGATTGGCGGGAGTCAGGAGATACGCAGTATTTT.

The genes are TRBV28 and TRBJ2-7, with 8 bases identical to TRBD1. The J segment lost 4 bases and the V segment lost 5 bases, leaving 7 bases of the junction unmatched. The CDR3 is made up of 14 amino acids. Germline lookup yields CDR1 MDHEN and CDR2 SYDVKM. The CDR3 sequence is CASSPRQGRYEQYF. CDR3 nucleotide sequence: TGTGCCAGCAGTCCCAGACAGGGGCGATACGAGCAGTACTTC.

The V call is TRBV10-3, the J call TRBJ1-2; 7 positions match TRBD1. The V gene's germline CDR1 is ENHRY and CDR2 SYGVKD. This CDR3 is built from 13 residues. V lost 6 bases, J lost 7 bases, and 8 bases stayed unmatched. The CDR3 bases are TGTGCCATCAGCGAGACAGGGAGATCTGGCTACACCTTC. Translation gives CAISETGRSGYTF.

The V gene is TRBV5-1, the J gene TRBJ1-4; D not resolved. The CDR3 length is 15 residues. Trimming stripped 1 base from V and 3 bases from J, with 10 bases between. In germline, CDR1 is SGHRS, CDR2 YFSETQ. The CDR3 protein is CASSLSGVANEKLFF. In DNA, the CDR3 is TGCGCCAGCAGCTTGTCCGGGGTGGCTAATGAAAAACTGTTTTTT.

This clone occurred a few times. The gene calls are TRBV6-4 and TRBJ2-1; 8 nucleotides line up with TRBD2. The CDR3 sequence is 15 residues long. Germline V gene data show CDR1 as MRHNA and CDR2 as SNTAGT. The junction had 7 bases not matched to a gene; V was cut back by 3 bases and J by 6 bases. As DNA, the CDR3 is TGTGCCAGCAGTGAAACGCGGGGGGAGATCAATGAGCAGTTCTTC. Its protein is CASSETRGEINEQFF.

The chain joins TRBV7-8 to TRBJ2-7, with TRBD2 matching over 10 bases. V shed 2 bases and J 4 bases; nucleotides not matched to a gene: 8. From germline, CDR1 is SGHVS and CDR2 FQNEAQ. CDR3 length: 16 residues. The CDR3 loop reads CASSLPGLAEIYEQYF. CDR3 nucleotide sequence: TGTGCCAGCAGCTTACCAGGACTAGCGGAAATATACGAGCAGTACTTC.

This sequence joins TRBV7-3 and TRBJ1-1, with unresolved D. CDR3 length: 14 residues. V dropped 5 bases and J dropped 5 bases, with 15 bases sitting between them. The germline gives CDR1 SGHTA, CDR2 FQGTGA. The CDR3, as DNA: TGTGCCAGCAGCCCCTCGACGGCGGGGACTGAAGCTTTCTTT. Its translation is CASSPSTAGTEAFF.

The chain is built from TRBV5-1 and TRBJ1-1, with 8 bases lining up with TRBD1. The CDR3 has 16 amino acids. Germline-derived CDR1 and CDR2 are SGHRS and YFSETQ. J gave up 4 bases and V 3 bases, and 11 bases lay outside the gene matches. The CDR3 here is CASSWGGTGGVTEAFF. The CDR3 DNA is TGCGCCAGCAGCTGGGGCGGGACAGGAGGTGTCACTGAAGCTTTCTTT.

This chain uses TRBV5-8 with TRBJ2-7; a weak D match, TRBD1 (6 bases). The V end lost 0 bases, the J end lost 2 bases, and 12 bases lay between the germline ends. This CDR3 has 15 amino acids. Germline CDR1 and CDR2: SGHTS and YDEGEE. The CDR3: CASSLGTGWTYEQYF. The CDR3 coding sequence is TGTGCCAGCAGCTTGGGAACAGGGTGGACCTACGAGCAGTACTTC.

The V gene is TRBV6-6, the J gene TRBJ1-1; weak D call: TRBD1 (6 bases). Germline CDR1 MNHNY, CDR2 SVGAGI (reference sequence). V lost 6 bases and J 3 bases, leaving 8 bases between the germline ends. The CDR3 length is 12 residues. CDR3 bases: TGTGCCAGCAGCGGACAGTACACTGAAGCTTTCTTT. The encoded protein is CASSGQYTEAFF.

V and J are TRBV29-1 and TRBJ2-7; D is possibly TRBD1 (6 bases). Trimming pared 3 bases from V and 3 bases from J, leaving 15 bases between. Germline CDR1 and CDR2: SQVTM and ANQGSEA. The CDR3 has 14 residues. CDR3 sequence reads: CSVELGQKDYEQYF. CDR3 DNA: TGCAGCGTTGAGTTAGGACAGAAAGACTACGAGCAGTACTTC.

V usage is TRBV7-2 and J usage is TRBJ1-4; the D gene is possibly TRBD1 (5 bases). Trimming shortened V by 1 base and J by 13 bases, and 16 bases separated the two germline ends. The germline V gene encodes CDR1 SGHTA and CDR2 FQGNSA. There are 14 residues in the CDR3. Here the CDR3 reads CASSLGPSWGGLFF. CDR3 DNA: TGTGCCAGCAGCTTAGGGCCCTCGTGGGGGGGACTGTTTTTT.

Comments on this clone: The junction does not match germline at one end; this may be a read error. The chain couples TRBV7-7 to TRBJ2-2; 9 bases line up with TRBD1. Germline V gene sequence: CDR1 SSHAT, CDR2 FNYEAQ (reference sequence). The CDR3 is made up of 15 amino acids. The CDR3 spells CASSRDREGTGELFF. DNA for the CDR3: TGTGCTAGCAGCCGGGACAGGGAGGGCACCGGGGAGCTGTTTTTT.

The chain joins TRBV6-5 to TRBJ2-3; tentative D call: TRBD2 (6 bases). Germline loops: CDR1 MNHEY, CDR2 SVGAGI. V lost 6 bases to trimming and J lost 1 base, with 11 bases between them. There are 14 residues in the CDR3. The CDR3 nucleotides read TGTGCCAGCAGGTCTAGCGACGGCACAGATACGCAGTATTTT. It specifies CASRSSDGTDTQYF.

This chain uses TRBV5-1 with TRBJ2-1; D not resolved. The CDR3 is made up of 13 amino acids. V lost 4 bases to trimming and J lost 4 bases, with 9 bases between them. CDR1 is SGHRS and CDR2 is YFSETQ in the germline V gene. As DNA, the CDR3 is TGCGCCAGCAGCCGGGTTTCGTACAATGAGCAGTTCTTC. Protein product: CASSRVSYNEQFF. Complete variable domain (other parts from reference TRBV5-1 and TRBJ2-1): KAGVTQTPRYLIKTRGQQVTLSCSPISGHRSVSWYQQTPGQGLQFLFEYFSETQRNKGNFPGRFSGRQFSNSRSEMNVSTLELGDSALYLCASSRVSYNEQFFGPGTRLTVL.

The rearrangement links TRBV27 to TRBJ1-1; D gene ambiguous. CDR3 size: 14 residues. In germline, CDR1 is MNHEY, CDR2 SMNVEV (reference sequence). Deletions cut 5 bases from V and 5 bases from J, with 15 bases between. DNA of the CDR3: TGTGCCAGCAGTCCCCGTTCGGGAGCGACTGAAGCTTTCTTT. It translates to CASSPRSGATEAFF.

In this sample, this clone turned up once. This chain connects TRBV6-1 to TRBJ2-3; possibly TRBD1 for D (6 bases). CDR1 and CDR2 (germline): MNHNS, SASEGT. The V end lost 7 bases, the J end lost 2 bases, and 13 bases lay between the germline ends. This CDR3 contains 14 residues. Written as DNA, the CDR3 is TGTGCCAGCACCCAGACAGGCAACACAGATACGCAGTATTTT. Amino acids: CASTQTGNTDTQYF.

This clone was seen a few times. The J gene is TRBJ2-2, the V gene TRBV5-4, with 10 nucleotides matching TRBD1. J gave up 6 bases and V 3 bases, and 5 bases lay outside the gene matches. The CDR3 is made up of 15 amino acids. In germline, CDR1 is SGHNT, CDR2 YYREEE (reference sequence). Written as DNA, the CDR3 is TGTGCCAGCAGCTATCGACAGGGGGCGGCCGGGGAGCTGTTTTTT. This encodes CASSYRQGAAGELFF. The entire variable domain, with the rest obtained from reference TRBV5-4 and TRBJ2-2, is as follows: ETGVTQSPTHLIKTRGQQVTLRCSSQSGHNTVSWYQQALGQGPQFIFQYYREEENGRGNFPPRFSGLQFPNYSSELNVNALELDDSALYLCASSYRQGAAGELFFGEGSRLTVL.

The chain employs TRBV7-9 and TRBJ1-4, with 7 bases identical to TRBD1. Germline assignment: CDR1 SEHNR and CDR2 FQNEAQ (reference sequence). The J segment lost 5 bases and the V segment lost 2 bases, leaving 5 bases of the junction unmatched. This CDR3 spans 15 amino acids. The CDR3 bases are TGTGCCAGCAGCTTAAGGGACAGTGCGAATGAAAAACTGTTTTTT. Encoded protein: CASSLRDSANEKLFF.

A single count supports this clone. The chain combines TRBV2 with TRBJ1-1; D is unclear. CDR1 and CDR2 (germline): SNHLY, FYNNEI. The CDR3 is 12 residues long. V was shortened by 2 bases and J by 5 bases, with 6 bases between the two germline ends. This chain's CDR3 is CASSESRTEAFF. CDR3 bases: TGTGCCAGCAGTGAAAGCCGGACTGAAGCTTTCTTT.

V is TRBV7-2 and J is TRBJ1-5; D gene uncertain. Germline V gene data show CDR1 as SGHTA and CDR2 as FQGNSA. V dropped 1 base and J dropped 1 base, with 8 bases sitting between them. The CDR3 spans 15 residues. In nucleotides, the CDR3 is TGTGCCAGCAGCTTAGTATGGGCCAGCAATCAGCCCCAGCATTTT. It specifies CASSLVWASNQPQHF.

The sample holds a few counts of this clone. V is TRBV6-5 and J is TRBJ2-1; D gene unclear. CDR1 is MNHEY and CDR2 is SVGAGI in the germline V gene. The CDR3 is 11 residues long. Trimming pared 2 bases from V and 12 bases from J, leaving 8 bases between. The CDR3 loop reads CASSYLTGQFF. In DNA, the CDR3 is TGTGCCAGCAGTTACCTAACCGGGCAGTTCTTC.

V and J are TRBV28 and TRBJ2-1; 8 bases match TRBD1. This CDR3 region has 11 residues. Germline V CDR1 and CDR2: MDHEN, SYDVKM. V lost 4 bases, J lost 16 bases, and 6 bases stayed unmatched. The CDR3 sequence: CASSSDRGRFF. For the CDR3, the DNA is TGTGCCAGCAGTTCCGACAGGGGACGATTCTTC.